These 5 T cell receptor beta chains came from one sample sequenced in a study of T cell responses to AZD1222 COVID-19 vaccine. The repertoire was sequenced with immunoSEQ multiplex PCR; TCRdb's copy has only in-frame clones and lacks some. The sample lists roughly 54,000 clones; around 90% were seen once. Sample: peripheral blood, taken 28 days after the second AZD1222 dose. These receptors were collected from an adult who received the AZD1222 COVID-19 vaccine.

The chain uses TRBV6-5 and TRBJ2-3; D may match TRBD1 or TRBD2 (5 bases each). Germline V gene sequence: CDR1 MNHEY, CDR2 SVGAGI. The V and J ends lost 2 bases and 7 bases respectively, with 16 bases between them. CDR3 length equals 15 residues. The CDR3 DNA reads TGTGCCAGCAGTTACGGTAGCAGAGGGACGAATACGCAGTATTTT. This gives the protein CASSYGSRGTNTQYF.

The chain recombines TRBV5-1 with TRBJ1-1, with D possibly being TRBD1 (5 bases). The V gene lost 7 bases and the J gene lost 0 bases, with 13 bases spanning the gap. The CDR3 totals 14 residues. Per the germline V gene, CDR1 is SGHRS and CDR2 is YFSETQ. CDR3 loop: CASFGGDLNTEAFF. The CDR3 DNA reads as TGCGCCAGCTTCGGGGGGGACCTGAACACTGAAGCTTTCTTT.

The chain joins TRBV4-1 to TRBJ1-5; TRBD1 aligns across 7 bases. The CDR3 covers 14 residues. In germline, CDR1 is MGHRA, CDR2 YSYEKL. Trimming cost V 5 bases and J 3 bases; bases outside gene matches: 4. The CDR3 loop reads CASSSTGHNQPQHF. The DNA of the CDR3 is TGCGCCAGCAGCTCGACAGGGCACAATCAGCCCCAGCATTTT.

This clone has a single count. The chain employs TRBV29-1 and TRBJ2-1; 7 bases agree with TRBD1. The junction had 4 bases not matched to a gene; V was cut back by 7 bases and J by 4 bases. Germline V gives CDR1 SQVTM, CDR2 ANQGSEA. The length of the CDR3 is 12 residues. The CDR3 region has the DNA TGCAGCGCGGACAGGACTTACAATGAGCAGTTCTTC. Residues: CSADRTYNEQFF.

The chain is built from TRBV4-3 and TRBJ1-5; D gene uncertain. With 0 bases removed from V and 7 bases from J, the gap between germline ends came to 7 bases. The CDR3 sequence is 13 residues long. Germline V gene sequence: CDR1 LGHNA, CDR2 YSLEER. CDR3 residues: CASSQDGGQPQHF. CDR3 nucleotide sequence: TGCGCCAGCAGCCAAGACGGAGGACAGCCCCAGCATTTT.